The clone carrying this T cell receptor (beta chain) appeared a single time. The germline gives CDR1 SQVTM, CDR2 ANQGSEA. The CDR3 is 12 amino acids. Trimming left V 6 bases short and J 2 bases short, with 11 bases between. This record belongs to a study of shared clonotypes between healthy human individuals. Sequenced by immunoSEQ multiplex PCR; TCRdb stores in-frame clones only, minus some. Among approximately 1,500,000 clones listed, approximately 98% were seen once. This clonotype originated in a man aged 25 to 45 in good health. Sequencing was performed on naive CD4+ T cells sorted from blood. The subset denotes: CD45RA+ positively selected. The chain recombines TRBV29-1 with TRBJ2-7, with D possibly being TRBD2 (6 bases). CDR3 coding DNA: TGCAGCGTGGGGGACTGGACCTACGAGCAGTACTTC. Translating gives CSVGDWTYEQYF.